Below, 12 T cell receptor beta chains from the same sample are listed, as sequenced in a study of cytomegalovirus exposure and HLA in healthy donors. The PCR employed 60 Vbeta primers together with 13 Jbeta primers. TCRdb's table, derived via immunoSEQ multiplex PCR, lists solely in-frame clones and lacks some. Its listing shows 150,000 to 200,000 clones. The specimen was PBMCs. These receptor sequences come from a man aged 25 to 45 in good health and CMV-seronegative.

The rearrangement joins TRBV9 to TRBJ1-5; 8 nucleotides match TRBD1. Germline CDR1 reads SGDLS; CDR2 reads YYNGEE. Trimming cost V 2 bases and J 6 bases; bases outside gene matches: 4. This CDR3 spans 14 amino acids. CDR3: CASSVSGGSQPQHF. CDR3 bases: TGTGCCAGCAGCGTTTCAGGGGGCAGTCAGCCCCAGCATTTT.

V is TRBV10-2 and J is TRBJ2-2, with 8 bases matching TRBD2. V was pared by 1 base and J by 3 bases, with 1 base of the junction left unmatched. The CDR3 sequence is 15 residues long. Per germline, CDR1 WSHSY and CDR2 SAAADI. The CDR3 region has the DNA TGCGCCAGCAGTGAGTTGCGGGGGGACACCGGGGAGCTGTTTTTT. Protein sequence: CASSELRGDTGELFF.

The rearrangement joins TRBV4-1 to TRBJ2-1; 8 bases match TRBD1. V trimming: 3 bases; J trimming: 6 bases; junction bases outside the gene matches: 10. This CDR3 spans 16 amino acids. CDR1 is MGHRA, CDR2 YSYEKL, per germline. In nucleotides, the CDR3 is TGCGCCAGCAGCCAGGGCGACAGGGGAAAGGGCAATGAGCAGTTCTTC. Its protein product is CASSQGDRGKGNEQFF.

The chain has TRBV15 and TRBJ1-6; maybe TRBD1 (6 bases). V gave up 0 bases and J gave up 14 bases, with 14 bases separating them. Germline V gives CDR1 LNHNV, CDR2 YYDKDF (reference sequence). This CDR3 comprises 14 residues. This chain's CDR3 is CATSRDQGLEALHF. As DNA, the CDR3 is TGTGCCACCAGCAGAGATCAGGGGCTCGAAGCCCTCCACTTT.

This chain links TRBV10-3 with TRBJ1-3, with no clear D. The germline V and J ends were trimmed by 2 bases and 0 bases, with 5 bases remaining between them. CDR1 is ENHRY and CDR2 is SYGVKD in the germline V gene. This CDR3 region has 14 residues. The CDR3 protein is CAISESVSGNTIYF. For the CDR3, the DNA is TGTGCCATCAGTGAGAGCGTCTCTGGAAACACCATATATTTT.

The chain has TRBV4-1 and TRBJ2-7; 9 nucleotides agree with TRBD1. Germline V gene sequence: CDR1 MGHRA, CDR2 YSYEKL. V lost 4 bases and J lost 5; bases outside the gene matches: 12. This CDR3 is 16 amino acids long. CDR3 nucleotide sequence: TGCGCCAGCAGCCCCAGGGGAGGGAACAGGGGGCACGAGCAGTACTTC. Translation: CASSPRGGNRGHEQYF.

The rearrangement uses TRBV27 and TRBJ2-7; TRBD1 is a possible D gene (5 bases). The V gene lost 9 bases and the J gene lost 1 base, with 13 bases spanning the gap. The CDR3 loop spans 13 amino acids. The germline CDR1 and CDR2 sequences are MNHEY and SMNVEV (reference sequence). The CDR3 protein is CASTQAPSYEQYF. The CDR3 DNA sequence: TGTGCCAGTACACAGGCTCCTTCCTACGAGCAGTACTTC.

J is TRBJ1-5 and V is TRBV15; maybe TRBD1 (6 bases). Deletions cut 0 bases from V and 1 base from J, with 7 bases between. The CDR3 length is 15 residues. Germline CDR1 reads LNHNV; CDR2 reads YYDKDF (reference sequence). The CDR3 bases are TGTGCCACCAGCAGAGACAGGGGAAGCAATCAGCCCCAGCATTTT. Residues: CATSRDRGSNQPQHF.

This chain uses TRBV6-5 with TRBJ2-7; 14 nucleotides match TRBD2. Germline V gene data show CDR1 as MNHEY and CDR2 as SVGAGI. CDR3 size: 16 residues. V was pared by 4 bases and J by 3 bases, with 5 bases of the junction left unmatched. Here the CDR3 DNA reads TGTGCCAGCAGTTCGTCCGGGACTAGCGGGAGCTACGAGCAGTACTTC. It is translated as CASSSSGTSGSYEQYF.

With respect to this clone: Other DNA sequences in this specimen translate into the identical CDR3. For the CDR3, the DNA is TGCGCCAGCAGCTCTTGGACAGGGGAGGGCATTCAGTACTTC. This gives the protein CASSSWTGEGIQYF. The gene calls are TRBV5-1 and TRBJ2-4, with 9 bases lining up with TRBD1. CDR1 and CDR2 from the germline V gene are SGHRS and YFSETQ. The CDR3 is 14 amino acids. Germline trimming cut 3 bases from V and 9 bases from J; bases unmatched to any gene: 7.

The chain combines TRBV4-3 with TRBJ2-7, with 8 bases lining up with TRBD1. The CDR3 loop spans 17 amino acids. Germline V CDR1 and CDR2: LGHNA, YSLEER. V gave up 4 bases and J gave up 3 bases; unmatched junction bases: 14. The CDR3 is CASSPGPTGTGDYEQYF. The CDR3 DNA follows: TGCGCCAGCAGCCCCGGACCTACCGGGACAGGCGACTACGAGCAGTACTTC.

This rearrangement joins TRBV4-2 to TRBJ2-7; perhaps TRBD1 as D (5 bases). The germline V gene encodes CDR1 LGHNA and CDR2 YNFKEQ. This CDR3 is built from 15 residues. V lost 0 bases and J lost 3, with 12 bases in between. The CDR3 spells CASSQDFAQVYEQYF. The CDR3 DNA sequence: TGTGCCAGCAGCCAAGATTTCGCACAGGTCTACGAGCAGTACTTC.